This T cell receptor (beta chain) was profiled in a study of PD-L1 blockade in urothelial cancer (dated by TCRdb to 2017 to 2019). Turning to the overall study: Therapy was started at some point between 2014 and 2016 for all patients, and atezolizumab 1,200 mg was administered intravenously every 3 weeks. Durable clinical benefit was defined as a progression-free survival longer than 6 months, and TCR features were additionally tested against progression-free survival and overall survival. The study was an exploratory multi-omic analysis of somatic, immune and clinical correlates of response to PD-L1 blockade with atezolizumab in urothelial cancer. Pretreatment tumor samples, along with matched peripheral blood collected serially before and after atezolizumab treatment, underwent TCR sequencing. Whole exome sequencing and RNA sequencing of pretreatment tumors were performed alongside TCR sequencing in the same patients. Under 30 patients had pretreatment blood TCR-seq, approximately 24 had at least one posttreatment blood collection, and approximately 24 had tumor TCR-seq. Blood samples gave median yields of 141,255 T cells and more than 80,000 unique TCRs, along with a median clonality of approximately 0.08. Blood samples were analyzed at two time points: 3 weeks after treatment start (second dose) and 6 weeks after treatment start. About 85% of the roughly 30 patients were males with bladder-origin urothelial cancer, and about 65% of the roughly 30 reported a prior smoking history. Patients had an ECOG performance status of 0 or 1 and had received between 0 and 3 prior chemotherapy regimens. Durable clinical benefit was achieved by nine patients and was not achieved by 20 patients.

About this clone itself: There is no known antigen for this receptor. No much larger clone is present one base from it, and per-base qualities are unavailable.

Synthetic TCR analog templates were spiked into each PCR so that absolute template abundance could be estimated from read counts. TCRbeta CDR3 regions were amplified from genomic DNA with bias-controlled V and J gene primers using the immunoSEQ assay. Sequencing of rearranged TCRbeta segments was performed at approximately 20X coverage. The study's own analysis went as follows. Sequencing errors were corrected by clustering, and CDR3s were annotated against IMGT so that V, D and J genes could be assigned. Only productive TCRbeta rearrangements were used in downstream analyses, excluding out-of-frame or stop-codon sequences. Clonality was computed as one minus Shannon entropy normalized by the log of the number of unique productive sequences. Fisher's exact test with Benjamini-Hochberg correction, at a threshold of adjusted p below 0.01, was used to find clones that differed between time points or between blood and tumor. TCRdb's version of the immuneACCESS table is confined to in-frame rearrangements and falls short of the full clone set. An unresolved V gene accounts for under half of the shortfall where checked; the remainder is of unknown origin. V, J and clone size are those of that table, while D and trimming were read from the DNA. Recorded for this sample are 100,000 to 150,000 clones; roughly 86% of them occurred a single time. The ten largest clones take up 2.4% of the sample.

Its CDR3 holds 14 amino acids, cysteine through phenylalanine. Only the CDR3 region is kept as DNA, spanning 42 bases read in frame from base 1. Ends trimmed: V by 10 bases, J by 4 bases; bases unmatched to a gene: 12. The germline V gene yields MDHEN for CDR1 and SYDVKM for CDR2. The time point label for this specimen denotes: peripheral blood 6 weeks after treatment start. A total of around 30 patients with locally advanced or metastatic urothelial carcinoma, treated at Memorial Sloan Kettering on a trial protocol, made up the cohort. Peripheral blood mononuclear cells were collected pretreatment and during treatment, with between 1 and 8 total time points per patient. The Qiagen DNeasy Blood extraction kit was used to purify genomic DNA from total PBMCs and from tumor samples. Collected pretreatment and during treatment, PBMCs were isolated and stored as previously described. Summary of the overall study and its limitations: Among patients with durable benefit, tumor-associated TCR clones showed greater expansion in peripheral blood 3 weeks after treatment started (n ≈ 23, p = 0.022). Because the sample size was small (n ≈ 30) and many of the analyses were exploratory, the results are meant to be hypothesis-generating. Improved progression-free and overall survival was found to be associated with pretreatment peripheral blood TCR clonality below the median.

Sequences were derived from PBMCs, sampled around atezolizumab (anti-PD-L1) treatment. The rearranged chain carries TRBV28 and TRBJ1-2; 7 bases in between match TRBD1. The TCR was taken from a man aged 45-65 years with urothelial cancer. The nucleotides are TGTGCCACCACCCAGGGGGGTAGGGCCTATGGCTACACCTTC. It translates as CATTQGGRAYGYTF.